The 25 T cell receptor beta chains listed next were all sequenced from one sample in a study of T cells in Graves' hyperthyroidism and ophthalmopathy. Using RNA transcripts as the source, TCR beta CDR3 regions were amplified. The HTBI primer set was used in a first-round RT-PCR of the TCR CDR3. A single record per CDR3 protein comes from TCRdb applying MiXCR to the multiplex PCR reads. Seen here are roughly 750,000 distinct CDR3 sequences, about 16% observed once, and the top ten hold 8.4%. The specimen was blood. Receptors originate from a man aged 18 to 29 with Graves' hyperthyroidism.

This clonotype was counted many times. The chain combines TRBV6-2 or TRBV6-3 with TRBJ2-3; D unclear. Germline V lookup: CDR1 MNHEY, CDR2 SVGEGT. The CDR3 has 14 residues. The V end lost 2 bases, the J end lost 2 bases, and 8 bases lay between the germline ends. This chain's CDR3 is CASSYERTTDTQYF. The DNA for the CDR3 is TGTGCCAGCAGTTACGAGCGAACCACAGATACGCAGTATTTT.

V is TRBV19 and J is TRBJ2-7; 14 bases line up with TRBD2. V gave up 6 bases and J gave up 3 bases; unmatched junction bases: 7. This CDR3 contains 16 residues. Germline assignment: CDR1 LNHDA and CDR2 SQIVND (reference sequence). CDR3 DNA sequence: TGTGCCAGTAGCGGGACTAGCGGGAGTCTACACTACGAGCAGTACTTC. Amino acids: CASSGTSGSLHYEQYF.

This clonotype was counted ten times or more. J is TRBJ2-4 and V is TRBV12-3 or TRBV12-4; weak D call: TRBD2 (6 bases). Trimming shortened V by 3 bases and J by 7 bases, and 10 bases separated the two germline ends. This CDR3 spans 13 amino acids. The CDR3 protein is CASSFEGRNIQYF. The CDR3 region has the DNA TGTGCCAGCAGTTTTGAGGGGAGGAACATTCAGTACTTC.

The chain links TRBV7-9 to TRBJ1-5, with D maybe TRBD1 (6 bases). Between the trimmed V and J ends, which lost 1 base and 3 bases, there was a span of 10 bases. The CDR3 is made up of 15 amino acids. Per germline, CDR1 SEHNR and CDR2 FQNEAQ (reference sequence). The CDR3 is CASSLGQANNQPQHF. CDR3 in DNA: TGTGCCAGCAGCTTAGGACAGGCGAACAATCAGCCCCAGCATTTT.

This clonotype has a handful of counts. This chain uses TRBV11-3 with TRBJ1-1, with a possible D match to TRBD1 (5 bases). This CDR3 spans 12 amino acids. The V gene's germline CDR1 is SGHNT and CDR2 YENEEA. V was pared by 5 bases and J by 11 bases, with 15 bases between. The CDR3 nucleotides read TGTGCCAGCAGCCCCCCTGGGGGGTTGGCTTTCTTT. This codes for CASSPPGGLAFF.

Many counts were recorded for this clonotype. The V gene is TRBV7-2, the J gene TRBJ1-1; TRBD1 agrees at 7 bases. Trimming cost V 5 bases and J 3 bases; bases outside gene matches: 9. Germline CDR1 and CDR2: SGHTA and FQGNSA. This CDR3 contains 15 residues. The chain's CDR3 is CASSGQTGLYTEAFF. The CDR3 DNA sequence: TGTGCCAGCAGCGGCCAGACAGGGCTCTACACTGAAGCTTTCTTT.

CDR3 loop: CASSPGKAMIDYEQYF. CDR3 DNA: TGCGCCAGCAGCCCCGGCAAGGCGATGATTGACTACGAGCAGTACTTC. This chain joins TRBV5-1 and TRBJ2-7; no clear D. The V end lost 4 bases, the J end lost 3 bases, and 20 bases lay between the germline ends. The CDR3 is made up of 16 amino acids. Germline V gives CDR1 SGHRS, CDR2 YFSETQ.

In nucleotides, the CDR3 is TGTGCTAGTGGTTTGGGGCGAAAGACTAAAGAGACCCAGTACTTC. Its translation is CASGLGRKTKETQYF. The chain uses TRBV12-5 and TRBJ2-5, with TRBD2 as a possible D gene (5 bases). The ends were cut back, 1 base at V and 3 bases at J, with 12 bases in the middle. From germline, CDR1 is LGHNT and CDR2 FRNRAP. The CDR3 totals 15 residues.

This rearrangement joins TRBV18 to TRBJ2-5, with a tentative D call TRBD1 (5 bases). This CDR3 has 15 amino acids. CDR1 is KGHSH, CDR2 LQKENI, per germline. V lost 3 bases and J 5 bases, leaving 16 bases between the germline ends. CDR3 sequence: CASSPGRAEWETQYF. The CDR3 DNA reads as TGTGCCAGCTCACCCGGCAGGGCGGAGTGGGAGACCCAGTACTTC. Together with reference TRBV18 and TRBJ2-5, the CDR3 gives the full variable domain: NAGVMQNPRHLVRRRGQEARLRCSPMKGHSHVYWYRQLPEEGLKFMVYLQKENIIDESGMPKERFSAEFPKEGPSILRIQQVVRGDSAAYFCASSPGRAEWETQYFGPGTRLLVL.

This clonotype came up many times. The V and J genes are TRBV12-5 and TRBJ1-2; TRBD1 matches 7 bases. V lost 0 bases, J lost 4 bases, and 11 bases stayed unmatched. There are 17 residues in the CDR3. Germline V gene lookup returns CDR1 LGHNT and CDR2 FRNRAP. The chain's CDR3 is CASGLVPFRQGFYGYTF. CDR3 in DNA: TGTGCTAGTGGTTTGGTACCCTTCAGACAGGGTTTCTATGGCTACACCTTC.

The V gene is TRBV7-9, the J gene TRBJ2-5, with D possibly being TRBD1 (7 bases). This CDR3 has 15 residues. V was clipped by 5 bases and J by 10 bases, with 23 bases between them. Germline values: CDR1 SEHNR, CDR2 FQNEAQ (reference sequence). The CDR3 here is CASSPQGGDLKSQYF. CDR3 coding DNA: TGTGCCAGCAGCCCGCAGGGGGGCGACTTAAAGAGCCAGTACTTC.

There are a few counts of this clonotype. The J gene is TRBJ2-7, the V gene TRBV15; TRBD1 matches 11 bases. The V gene's germline CDR1 is LNHNV and CDR2 YYDKDF (reference sequence). This CDR3 comprises 15 residues. V shed 1 base and J 3 bases; nucleotides not matched to a gene: 2. CDR3 sequence: CATSRAGTGGYEQYF. The CDR3 coding sequence is TGTGCCACCAGCAGAGCCGGGACAGGGGGCTACGAGCAGTACTTC. The entire variable domain, with the rest obtained from reference TRBV15 and TRBJ2-7, is as follows: DAMVIQNPRYQVTQFGKPVTLSCSQTLNHNVMYWYQQKSSQAPKLLFHYYDKDFNNEADTPDNFQSRRPNTSFCFLDIRSPGLGDTAMYLCATSRAGTGGYEQYFGPGTRLTVT.

This sequence joins TRBV6-2 or TRBV6-3 and TRBJ2-3, with 9 bases identical to TRBD2. V dropped 2 bases and J dropped 2; count of bases not matched to a gene: 8. CDR1 and CDR2 (germline): MNHEY, SVGEGT. The CDR3 is 17 residues long. The CDR3 nucleotides read TGTGCCAGCAGTTACCCGGCGGGAGGGTTGGTCACAGATACGCAGTATTTT. It is translated as CASSYPAGGLVTDTQYF.

Many counts were recorded for this clonotype. The chain has TRBV28 and TRBJ2-1; perhaps TRBD2 as D (6 bases). Trimming took off 1 base at V and 8 bases at J, with 9 bases between the two ends. This CDR3 has 13 amino acids. In germline, CDR1 is MDHEN, CDR2 SYDVKM. CDR3 sequence (DNA): TGTGCCAGCAGTTTATTGGGGGGTGATGAGCAGTTCTTC. This encodes CASSLLGGDEQFF.

For this clonotype: The junction does not match germline at one end; this may be a read error. This chain uses TRBV7-8 with TRBJ2-1; 7 nucleotides agree with TRBD2. The germline CDR1 and CDR2 sequences are SGHVS and FQNEAQ. The CDR3 has 15 amino acids. As DNA, the CDR3 is TGTGCCAGCAGCCGCCGCGGGAGCTCCTACGATGAGCAGTTCTTC. Protein product: CASSRRGSSYDEQFF.

This clonotype was observed at least ten times. J is TRBJ2-1 and V is TRBV6-1; D might be TRBD1 (5 bases). Germline V gene sequence: CDR1 MNHNS, CDR2 SASEGT. Trimming removed 5 bases from V and 1 base from J, with 15 bases in between. CDR3 length equals 16 residues. The CDR3 region has the DNA TGTGCCAGCAGTAGCCTGTGGGGCCCGTCCTACAATGAGCAGTTCTTC. It codes for CASSSLWGPSYNEQFF.

This clonotype has ten or more counts. This chain connects TRBV20-1 to TRBJ2-7, with 7 bases that match TRBD2. V was pared by 4 bases and J by 5 bases, with 14 bases of the junction left unmatched. The CDR3 is 15 amino acids. From germline, CDR1 is DFQATT and CDR2 SNEGSKA (reference sequence). The DNA for the CDR3 is TGCAGTGCTACACCACCCACGGGAGGCGGCCACGAGCAGTACTTC. It encodes CSATPPTGGGHEQYF.

The chain uses TRBV12-3 or TRBV12-4 and TRBJ2-7; D gene uncertain. V was trimmed by 5 bases and J by 6 bases, leaving 8 bases between them. The CDR3 is 11 amino acids. The chain's CDR3 is CASSLTGEQYF. CDR3 nucleotide sequence: TGTGCCAGCAGTCTAACGGGCGAGCAGTACTTC.

At least ten counts were recorded for this clonotype. V gene TRBV27 combines with J gene TRBJ2-4; D unresolved. Trimming left V 4 bases short and J 0 bases short, with 13 bases between. The CDR3 runs to 16 residues. The germline CDR1 and CDR2 sequences are MNHEY and SMNVEV (reference sequence). The CDR3 coding sequence is TGTGCCAGCAGTTCGGACGGTTTACTAGCCAAAAACATTCAGTACTTC. It specifies CASSSDGLLAKNIQYF.

Note on this clonotype: Germline and junction disagree at one end, which may indicate a read error. CDR3 nucleotide sequence: TGTGCTAGCAGCTTAAGGGAATCTGCTGGCGTGCAGTACTTC. Residues: CASSLRESAGVQYF. J is TRBJ2-7 and V is TRBV7-7; D is uncertain. The length of the CDR3 is 14 residues. CDR1 is SSHAT and CDR2 is FNYEAQ in the germline V gene (reference sequence). The complete variable domain, with remaining parts taken from reference TRBV7-7 and TRBJ2-7, reads GAGVSQSPRYKVTKRGQDVTLRCDPISSHATLYWYQQALGQGPEFLTYFNYEAQPDKSGLPSDRFSAERPEGSISTLTIQRTEQRDSAMYRCASSLRESAGVQYFGPGTRLTVT.

This clonotype came up many times. The genes are TRBV28 and TRBJ2-7; D is tentatively TRBD1 or TRBD2 (5 bases each). Germline loops: CDR1 MDHEN, CDR2 SYDVKM. V gave up 6 bases and J gave up 2 bases, with 8 bases separating them. CDR3 length equals 12 residues. The DNA of the CDR3 is TGTGCCAGCAGGGGGGATCCCTACGAGCAGTACTTC. Translated: CASRGDPYEQYF.

This clonotype was detected ten times or more. The chain recombines TRBV28 with TRBJ2-7; D not resolved. Deletions cut 3 bases from V and 2 bases from J, with 5 bases between. The CDR3 is 12 amino acids. Germline CDR1 reads MDHEN; CDR2 reads SYDVKM. CDR3 in amino acids: CASSFKAYEQYF. As DNA, the CDR3 is TGTGCCAGCAGTTTTAAGGCCTACGAGCAGTACTTC.

This clonotype occurred many times. The chain recombines TRBV30 with TRBJ1-2, with a tentative D call TRBD1 (6 bases). V lost 0 bases to trimming and J lost 4 bases, with 9 bases between them. The CDR3 totals 13 residues. CDR1 and CDR2 from the germline V gene are GTSNPN and SVGIG (reference sequence). This CDR3 is CAWSVQGSYGYTF. The CDR3 coding sequence is TGTGCCTGGAGTGTGCAGGGGAGCTATGGCTACACCTTC.

This clonotype has just a few counts. J is TRBJ2-2 and V is TRBV20-1, with 8 positions matching TRBD2. Trimming removed 3 bases from V and 2 bases from J; junction bases left unmatched: 11. The CDR3 is 17 residues long. Germline V gene sequence: CDR1 DFQATT, CDR2 SNEGSKA (reference sequence). In nucleotides, the CDR3 is TGCAGTGCTAGGAGCGACTTAGCGGGGCTCAACACCGGGGAGCTGTTTTTT. Translating gives CSARSDLAGLNTGELFF.

This clonotype was picked up many times. This chain connects TRBV15 to TRBJ1-1; D possibly corresponds to TRBD1 (5 bases). The CDR3 is 16 amino acids. CDR1 is LNHNV, CDR2 YYDKDF, per germline (reference sequence). Trimming removed 1 base from V and 1 base from J, with 13 bases in between. The DNA for the CDR3 is TGTGCCACCAGCAGAGTACAGGCTGCCGGGAACACTGAAGCTTTCTTT. Protein: CATSRVQAAGNTEAFF.